This TCR beta chain comes out of a study of blood T cell repertoires in COVID-19. Across the study: Donors in the United States, Italy and Spain gave samples during acute or convalescent COVID-19.

CDR3 size: 14 residues. V lost 5 bases, J lost 3 bases, and 13 bases lay in between. Germline CDR1 SNHLY, CDR2 FYNNEI. Authors' analysis steps: Reference gene primer amplification in the assay estimated nucleated cell counts. Sequencing was performed with immunoSEQ multiplex PCR; in TCRdb, only in-frame clones are kept and a portion is missing. That table furnishes V, J and clone size, whereas the DNA furnished D and trimming. The sample consists of 150,000 to 200,000 clones, more than 80% of them appearing once. The rearrangement links TRBV2 to TRBJ1-1; possible D gene TRBD1, 5 bases. The sample comprised peripheral blood. The receptor comes from a human donor in a cohort sampled during active COVID-19. The CDR3 DNA reads as TGTGCCAGCAGTCGTTCGGGGGGATACACTGAAGCTTTCTTT. It codes for CASSRSGGYTEAFF.